The rows below give T cell receptor beta chains drawn from one sample of a study of siplizumab effects on memory and regulatory T cells. Generated by immunoSEQ multiplex PCR, the TCRdb table keeps only in-frame clones and is missing some. In the table there are about 94,000 clones, roughly 94% of which are singletons. The specimen was non-Treg CD4+ T cells sorted from blood. The receptors shown here come from a human donor in good health. The CDR3 runs from the conserved cysteine through the conserved F or W. The order of the fields is V gene, CDR3 protein.

TRBV7-2,CASSPGAFF
TRBV18,CASHQINAEAFF
TRBV5-4,CASSLGTTNEKLFF
TRBV19,CAGHNRDEQYF
TRBV30,CAWQIQQGRNEQYF
TRBV11-2,CASSLWTPGKDTQYF
TRBV9,CASSLQGADTQYF
TRBV30,CAWVSGLAGTDTQYF
TRBV4-1,CASSKGQYNEKLFF
TRBV6-5,CASSYNRDMIYEQYF
TRBV6-1,CASRAPHRNTEAFF
TRBV28,CASSTSGTGSTEAFF
TRBV27,CASSPSIALAHNEQFF
TRBV13,CASSTRTEHSSYEQYF
TRBV7-9,CASTLTQNTEAFF
TRBV19,CASTTPGRTIYF
TRBV29-1,CSGGGDSYNEQFF
TRBV5-1,CASRVGRFGEWGYTF
TRBV5-8,CASSLTWTGAYEQYF
TRBV11-3,CASSLVGRDTGELFF
TRBV7-2,CASSLAAGKETQYF
TRBV5-4,CASSSRYGGREQYF
TRBV29-1,CSARTGQETQYF
TRBV6-5,CASSYSLGQGAYEQYF
TRBV6-1,CASSEGREAYGYTF
TRBV30,CAWSLGGRSNQPQHF
TRBV7-3,CASSRGEQETQYF
TRBV7-2,CASSSTGPNQPQHF
TRBV28,CASQDRVPYEQYF
TRBV5-1,CASSLASGGARSNNEQFF
TRBV5-1,CASSRGLEATGTYEQYF
TRBV6-1,CASSAQETQYF
TRBV5-4,CASSSRDRGETQYF
TRBV6-5,CASSYGGRSYEQYF
TRBV30,CAWRSRVGGYTF
TRBV30,CAWSPSLDIGYTF
TRBV4-2,CASSQDTAGASTQYF
TRBV6-5,CASSYRGQGYGYTF
TRBV7-2,CASSLGDETRPEQFF
TRBV6-1,CASSFHHSNQPQHF
TRBV25-1,CASSELGAGQPQHF